The present entry profiles one T cell receptor beta chain with its context. This record belongs to a study of metastatic and nonmetastatic thyroid tumors. Treatment of any kind had been given to no patient before thyroid surgery. TCRdb re-called the PCR reads via MiXCR. The table has around 5,400 clones, 30% to 35% seen once. Per the germline V gene, CDR1 is MNHNS and CDR2 is SASEGT. V was cut by 1 base and J by 5 bases, with 14 bases left in between. CDR3 length equals 15 residues. The V gene is TRBV6-1, the J gene TRBJ2-5, with D perhaps TRBD1 (5 bases). Sequencing was done on a sample of adjacent normal tissue. The TCR sequence derives from a female donor with papillary thyroid cancer or a benign thyroid nodule (not recorded which). Some clones in this sample may be carry-over from other donors' samples. The CDR3 here is CASSEGGRAVETQYF. The CDR3 DNA is TGTGCCAGCAGTGAAGGGGGCAGGGCAGTGGAGACCCAGTACTTC.